A selection of T cell receptor beta chains follows, all from one sample in a study of naive and memory T cell subsets. TCRdb independently ran MiXCR on the 5' RACE reads; one entry per CDR3 protein. The profile shows roughly 62,000 distinct CDR3 sequences, approximately 6.6% of them singletons. Source of these receptors: a male donor in good health. Both conserved end residues are part of each CDR3. D genes are given only for firm matches. Clone size is stated in some rows and not others, as once, few, many or a class when expanded.

D gene	V gene	J gene	clone size	CDR3 protein	CDR3 DNA
TRBD2	TRBV12-3/TRBV12-4	TRBJ2-5	few	CASSPPGLAGAEQETQYF	TGTGCCAGCAGTCCCCCGGGACTAGCGGGGGCGGAACAAGAGACCCAGTACTTC
TRBD2	TRBV7-9	TRBJ2-7	few	CASSSWDSGTTYEQYF	TGTGCCAGCAGCTCCTGGGATAGCGGGACCACCTACGAGCAGTACTTC
NA	TRBV7-9	TRBJ2-7	NA	CASSLREAGAYEQYF	TGTGCCAGCAGCTTACGCGAGGCCGGCGCCTACGAGCAGTACTTC
NA	TRBV3-1	TRBJ2-3	NA	CASSQNHPGDTQYF	TGTGCCAGCAGCCAAAACCACCCCGGGGATACGCAGTATTTT
NA	TRBV6-2/TRBV6-3	TRBJ1-4	many	CASSRDGESYEKLFF	TGTGCCAGCAGTCGGGACGGCGAGAGTTATGAAAAACTGTTTTTT
TRBD2	TRBV9	TRBJ2-5	few	CASSVGLAEETQYF	TGTGCCAGCAGCGTAGGCCTAGCGGAAGAGACCCAGTACTTC
NA	TRBV6-5	TRBJ1-5	NA	CASSLAVGQPQHF	TGTGCCAGCAGTTTGGCAGTGGGTCAGCCCCAGCATTTT
TRBD1	TRBV20-1	TRBJ2-7	NA	CSAGPVYGTATYEQYF	TGCAGTGCTGGGCCTGTATACGGGACAGCGACCTACGAGCAGTACTTC
NA	TRBV19	TRBJ1-5	NA	CASTDGGYSNQPQHF	TGTGCCAGTACCGATGGGGGATATAGCAATCAGCCCCAGCATTTT
NA	TRBV27	TRBJ2-5	many	CASTLTGRREETQYF	TGTGCCAGCACCCTTACAGGGAGGAGGGAAGAGACCCAGTACTTC
TRBD1	TRBV6-6	TRBJ1-2	many	CASRGRTGGKGYTF	TGTGCCAGCAGGGGACGGACAGGGGGCAAGGGCTACACCTTC
TRBD1	TRBV10-3	TRBJ1-5	few	CATARSGQRDNQPQHF	TGTGCCACCGCCCGATCGGGACAGCGAGACAATCAGCCCCAGCATTTT
TRBD2	TRBV7-9	TRBJ2-5	NA	CASSPGRERGETQYF	TGTGCCAGCAGCCCGGGACGTGAGCGGGGAGAGACCCAGTACTTC
TRBD1	TRBV12-3/TRBV12-4	TRBJ1-5	many	CASRGTAHNQPQHF	TGTGCCAGCAGGGGGACAGCACACAATCAGCCCCAGCATTTT
TRBD2	TRBV11-2	TRBJ2-7	many	CASSLTPSGLNTYEQYF	TGTGCCAGCAGCTTAACCCCTAGCGGGCTGAATACCTACGAGCAGTACTTC
NA	TRBV15	TRBJ1-1	few	CATSRPGTLNTEAFF	TGTGCCACCAGCAGACCCGGGACATTGAACACTGAAGCTTTCTTT
TRBD2	TRBV10-1	TRBJ2-1	few	CASSDGTSLYNEQFF	TGCGCCAGCAGTGATGGGACTAGCCTCTACAATGAGCAGTTCTTC
NA	TRBV7-2	TRBJ2-1	many	CASSSRNNEQFF	TGTGCCAGCAGCTCTCGCAACAATGAGCAGTTCTTC
TRBD1	TRBV6-5	TRBJ2-6	NA	CASRERTGRSGANVLTF	TGTGCCAGCAGAGAAAGGACAGGGCGTTCGGGGGCCAACGTCCTGACTTTC
NA	TRBV20-1	TRBJ2-3	many	CSASAVERASDTQYF	TGCAGTGCTAGTGCCGTCGAGAGGGCATCAGATACGCAGTATTTT
TRBD2	TRBV20-1	TRBJ2-5	many	CSARDRRRLAGSVEETQYF	TGCAGTGCTAGAGATAGAAGGAGGCTAGCGGGATCGGTAGAGGAGACCCAGTACTTC
NA	TRBV20-1	TRBJ2-5	many	CSAPARGIVETQYF	TGCAGTGCTCCTGCACGCGGGATAGTCGAGACCCAGTACTTC
NA	TRBV2	TRBJ2-1	few	CASSRTERGGQFF	TGTGCCAGCAGTCGGACCGAGCGTGGGGGGCAGTTCTTC
TRBD2	TRBV6-1	TRBJ2-3	NA	CASSEALLGAGGSNTQYF	TGTGCCAGCAGTGAAGCGCTTCTAGGAGCGGGAGGTTCGAATACGCAGTATTTT
NA	TRBV29-1	TRBJ2-7	many	CPRPNYEQYF	TGCCCCAGGCCTAACTACGAGCAGTACTTC
NA	TRBV9	TRBJ1-4	many	CASSRGHNLGSEKLFF	TGTGCCAGCAGCCGAGGACACAATCTTGGGAGTGAAAAACTGTTTTTT
NA	TRBV19	TRBJ2-3	NA	CASSWAGTTGTDTQYF	TGTGCCAGTAGTTGGGCCGGGACAACCGGCACAGATACGCAGTATTTT
NA	TRBV7-2	TRBJ2-3	NA	CASSLDFTDTQYF	TGTGCCAGCAGCTTGGACTTCACAGATACGCAGTATTTT
NA	TRBV21-1	TRBJ1-5	few	CASRWNRGEDQPQHF	TGTGCCAGCAGGTGGAATAGGGGAGAGGATCAGCCCCAGCATTTT